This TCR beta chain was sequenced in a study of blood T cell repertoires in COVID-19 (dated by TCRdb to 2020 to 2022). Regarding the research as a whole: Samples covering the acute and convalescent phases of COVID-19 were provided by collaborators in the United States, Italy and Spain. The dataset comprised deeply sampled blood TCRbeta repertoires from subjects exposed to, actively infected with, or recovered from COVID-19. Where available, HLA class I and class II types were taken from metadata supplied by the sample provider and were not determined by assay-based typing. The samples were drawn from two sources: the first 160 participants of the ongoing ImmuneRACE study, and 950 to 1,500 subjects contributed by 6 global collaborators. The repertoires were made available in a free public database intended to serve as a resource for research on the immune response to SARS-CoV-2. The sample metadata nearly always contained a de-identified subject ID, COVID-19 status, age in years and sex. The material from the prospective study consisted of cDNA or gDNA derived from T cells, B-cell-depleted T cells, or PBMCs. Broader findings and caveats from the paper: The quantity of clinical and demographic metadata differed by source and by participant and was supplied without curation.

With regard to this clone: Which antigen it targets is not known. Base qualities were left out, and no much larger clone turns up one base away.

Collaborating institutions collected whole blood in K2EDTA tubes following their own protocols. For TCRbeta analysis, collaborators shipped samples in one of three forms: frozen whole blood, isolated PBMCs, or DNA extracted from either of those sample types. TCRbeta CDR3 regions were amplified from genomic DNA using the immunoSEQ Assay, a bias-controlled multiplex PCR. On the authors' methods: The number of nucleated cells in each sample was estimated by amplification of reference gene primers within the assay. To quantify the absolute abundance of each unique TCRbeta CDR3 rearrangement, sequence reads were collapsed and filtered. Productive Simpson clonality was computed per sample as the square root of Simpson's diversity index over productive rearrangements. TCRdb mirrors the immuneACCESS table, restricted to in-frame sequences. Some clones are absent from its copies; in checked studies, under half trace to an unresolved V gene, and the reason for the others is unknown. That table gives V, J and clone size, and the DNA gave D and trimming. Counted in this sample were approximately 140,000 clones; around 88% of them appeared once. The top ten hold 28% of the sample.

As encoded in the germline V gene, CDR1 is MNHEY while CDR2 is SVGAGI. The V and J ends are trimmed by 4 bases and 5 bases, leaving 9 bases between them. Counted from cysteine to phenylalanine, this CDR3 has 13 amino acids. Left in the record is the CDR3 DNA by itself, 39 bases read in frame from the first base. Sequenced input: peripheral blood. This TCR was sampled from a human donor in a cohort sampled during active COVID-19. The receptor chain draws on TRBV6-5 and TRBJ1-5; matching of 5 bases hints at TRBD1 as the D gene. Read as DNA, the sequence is TGTGCCAGCAGTTCCAGGGAGGATCAGCCCCAGCATTTT. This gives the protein CASSSREDQPQHF.